This T cell receptor beta chain emerged from a study of T-cell memory formation after mild COVID-19. Turning to the study itself: Largely, the TCR clusters proved donor specific.

CDR1 and CDR2 (germline): SGDLS, YYNGEE. V lost 0 bases and J lost 0, with 8 bases in between. CDR3 length equals 15 residues. Notes on the study in general: Detection of some responders pre-infection suggested pre-existing cross-reactive memory T cells participated. A second wave expanding day 15 to 37 was CD4+-biased; contracting clones were balanced.

This clonotype was detected only a few times. Its antigen is unknown. Constant-segment primers and 5'RACE yielded cDNA libraries for TCR alpha and TCR beta, each carrying sample barcodes and UMIs. One entry per CDR3 protein results from TCRdb running MiXCR on the 5' RACE reads. The sample yields approximately 210,000 distinct CDR3 sequences, around 26% seen once. The sequence was collected from an adult woman who had mild COVID-19 (a few samples of this study predate the infection). Cell type and time point are not known. V usage is TRBV9 and J usage is TRBJ2-3; D unclear. The sample consisted of PBMCs or a T cell subset sorted from them (not recorded which). In nucleotides, the CDR3 is TGTGCCAGCAGCGTAGTGGGTGAGAGCACAGATACGCAGTATTTT. Translating it yields CASSVVGESTDTQYF. Full variable domain (rest looked up from reference TRBV9 and TRBJ2-3): DSGVTQTPKHLITATGQRVTLRCSPRSGDLSVYWYQQSLDQGLQFLIQYYNGEERAKGNILERFSAQQFPDLHSELNLSSLELGDSALYFCASSVVGESTDTQYFGPGTRLTVL.